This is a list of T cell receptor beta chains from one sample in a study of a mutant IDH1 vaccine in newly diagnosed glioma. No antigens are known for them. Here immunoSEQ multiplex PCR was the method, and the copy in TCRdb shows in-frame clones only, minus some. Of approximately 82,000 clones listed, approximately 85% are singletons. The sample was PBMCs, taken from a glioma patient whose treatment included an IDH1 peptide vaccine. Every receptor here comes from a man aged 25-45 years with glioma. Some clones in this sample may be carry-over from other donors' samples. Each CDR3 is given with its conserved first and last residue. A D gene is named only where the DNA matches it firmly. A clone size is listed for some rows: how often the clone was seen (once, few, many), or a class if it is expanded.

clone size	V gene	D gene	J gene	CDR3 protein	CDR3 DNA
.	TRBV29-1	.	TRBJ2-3	CSASLSTDTQYF	TGCAGCGCCTCGTTAAGCACAGATACGCAGTATTTT
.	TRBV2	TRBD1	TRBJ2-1	CASSEARTGVIGEQFF	TGTGCCAGCAGTGAAGCGCGGACAGGGGTTATCGGTGAGCAGTTCTTC
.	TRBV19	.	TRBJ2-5	CASSGQSQETQYF	TGTGCCAGTAGTGGTCAATCCCAAGAGACCCAGTACTTC
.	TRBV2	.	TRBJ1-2	CASSQGRDGYTF	TGTGCCAGCAGTCAGGGAAGGGATGGCTACACCTTC
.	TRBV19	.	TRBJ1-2	CASSIPRGARNGYTF	TGTGCCAGTAGTATCCCTCGGGGGGCGCGGAATGGCTACACCTTC
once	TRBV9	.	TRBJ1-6	CASSVGQAAYNSPLHF	TGTGCCAGCAGCGTAGGTCAGGCCGCCTATAATTCACCCCTCCACTTT
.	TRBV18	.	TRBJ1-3	CASSPTGYQNTIYF	TGTGCCAGCTCACCCACGGGTTACCAAAACACCATATATTTT
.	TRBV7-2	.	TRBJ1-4	CASSQGGWGIGEKLFF	TGTGCCAGCAGCCAAGGCGGGTGGGGGATAGGTGAAAAACTGTTTTTT
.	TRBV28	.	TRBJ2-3	CASSLSGNREEDTQYF	TGTGCCAGCAGTTTAAGTGGGAACCGAGAGGAAGATACGCAGTATTTT
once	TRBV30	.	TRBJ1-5	CAWSYGVSNQPQHF	TGTGCCTGGAGTTACGGGGTAAGCAATCAGCCCCAGCATTTT
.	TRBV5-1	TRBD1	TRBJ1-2	CASSPRDRNYGYTF	TGCGCCAGCAGCCCCCGGGACAGGAACTATGGCTACACCTTC
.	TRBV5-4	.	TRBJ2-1	CASRGDTYNEQFF	TGTGCCAGCAGGGGGGACACTTACAATGAGCAGTTCTTC
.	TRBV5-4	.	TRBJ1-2	CASTSGRPNYGYTF	TGTGCCAGCACCTCGGGGCGGCCTAACTATGGCTACACCTTC
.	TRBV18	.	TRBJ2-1	CASSLFGTYNEQFF	TGCGCCAGCTCGCTTTTCGGGACATACAATGAGCAGTTCTTC
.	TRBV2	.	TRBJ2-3	CASIADTQYF	TGTGCCAGCATTGCAGATACGCAGTATTTT
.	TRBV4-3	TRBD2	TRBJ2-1	CASSQDGGLKQFF	TGCGCCAGCAGCCAAGATGGGGGACTAAAGCAGTTCTTC
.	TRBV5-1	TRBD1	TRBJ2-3	CASSLGTGTDTQYF	TGCGCCAGCAGCCTAGGGACAGGCACAGATACGCAGTATTTT
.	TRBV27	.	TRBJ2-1	CASSLIGGGISYEQFF	TGTGCCAGCAGTTTGATTGGAGGGGGCATTTCGTATGAGCAGTTCTTC
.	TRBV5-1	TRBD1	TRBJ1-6	CASSLDRGDNSPLHF	TGCGCCAGCAGCTTAGACAGGGGTGATAATTCACCCCTCCACTTT
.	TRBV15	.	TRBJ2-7	CATSKGLSAEQYF	TGTGCCACCAGCAAAGGGCTCTCGGCTGAGCAGTACTTC
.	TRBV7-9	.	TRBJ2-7	CASRPSQGPYEQYF	TGTGCCAGCAGGCCAAGCCAGGGGCCCTACGAGCAGTACTTC
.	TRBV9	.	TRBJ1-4	CASSAGTRGGTGITKLFF	TGTGCCAGCAGCGCCGGCACCCGCGGGGGAACAGGGATTACAAAACTGTTTTTT
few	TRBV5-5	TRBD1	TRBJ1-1	CASSDRGVNTEAFF	TGTGCCAGCAGCGACAGGGGTGTGAACACTGAAGCTTTCTTT
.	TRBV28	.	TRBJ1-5	CASSLETARSNQPQHF	TGTGCCAGCAGTTTAGAGACGGCCAGGTCAAATCAGCCCCAGCATTTT
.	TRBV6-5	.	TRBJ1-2	CASSPSYDSSYGYTF	TGTGCCAGCAGTCCCTCCTACGACAGTTCCTATGGCTACACCTTC
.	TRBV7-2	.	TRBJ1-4	CASSLDTYEKLFF	TGTGCCAGCAGCTTAGACACTTATGAAAAACTGTTTTTT
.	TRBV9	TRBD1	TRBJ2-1	CASRPGQGALEQFF	TGTGCCAGCAGACCGGGACAGGGGGCTCTTGAGCAGTTCTTC
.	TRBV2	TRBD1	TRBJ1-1	CASRGPGQENTEAFF	TGTGCCAGCAGGGGTCCGGGACAGGAGAACACTGAAGCTTTCTTT
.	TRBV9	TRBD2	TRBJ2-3	CASSSRLAEGDTQYF	TGTGCCAGCAGCTCCCGACTAGCGGAAGGGGATACGCAGTATTTT
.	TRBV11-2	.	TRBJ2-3	CASSPPWGDTQYF	TGTGCCAGCAGCCCCCCTTGGGGGGATACGCAGTATTTT
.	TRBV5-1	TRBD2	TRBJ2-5	CASSPAAGEGETQYF	TGCGCCAGCAGCCCGGCTGCGGGGGAGGGAGAGACCCAGTACTTC
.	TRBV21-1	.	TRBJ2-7	CASSKGPGVPDYEQYF	TGTGCCAGCAGCAAAGGGCCAGGGGTACCCGACTACGAGCAGTACTTC
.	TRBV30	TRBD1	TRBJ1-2	CAWTPGQGDGYTF	TGTGCCTGGACCCCAGGACAGGGAGATGGCTACACCTTC
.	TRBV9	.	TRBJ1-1	CASSVVGAGFEAFF	TGTGCCAGCAGCGTAGTCGGCGCGGGCTTTGAAGCTTTCTTT
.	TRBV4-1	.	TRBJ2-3	CASSQGSLSLSTDTQYF	TGCGCCAGCAGCCAAGGAAGTCTGTCGTTAAGCACAGATACGCAGTATTTT
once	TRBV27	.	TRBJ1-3	CASSFDGRPGNTIYF	TGTGCCAGCAGTTTCGACGGCCGGCCAGGAAACACCATATATTTT
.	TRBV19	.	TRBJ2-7	CASSIDRVGEQYF	TGTGCCAGTAGTATCGATAGAGTGGGCGAGCAGTACTTC
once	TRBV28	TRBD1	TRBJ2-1	CASSPPTRGKDNEQFF	TGTGCCAGCAGCCCACCGACCAGGGGGAAGGACAATGAGCAGTTCTTC
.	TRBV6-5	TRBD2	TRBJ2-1	CASSSYSGSSYNEQFF	TGTGCCAGCAGTTCCTACAGCGGGAGCTCCTACAATGAGCAGTTCTTC
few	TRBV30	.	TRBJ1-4	CAWSVGLGPEKLFF	TGTGCCTGGAGTGTTGGGTTGGGACCTGAAAAACTGTTTTTT
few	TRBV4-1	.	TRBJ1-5	CASSLTGDNQPQHF	TGCGCCAGCAGCCTTACAGGCGACAATCAGCCCCAGCATTTT
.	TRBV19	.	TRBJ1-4	CASSGDTIDYEKLFF	TGTGCCAGTAGCGGGGACACTATTGATTATGAAAAACTGTTTTTT
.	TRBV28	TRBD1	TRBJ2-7	CASSEPDRGDEQYF	TGTGCCAGCAGCGAACCGGACAGGGGTGACGAGCAGTACTTC
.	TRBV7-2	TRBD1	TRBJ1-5	CASSPDRGRNQPQHF	TGTGCCAGCAGCCCGGACAGGGGGCGGAATCAGCCCCAGCATTTT
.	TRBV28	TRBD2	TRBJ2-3	CASEDSGGTDTQYF	TGTGCCAGTGAGGACAGCGGGGGTACAGATACGCAGTATTTT
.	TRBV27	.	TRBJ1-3	CASSSTGFSGNTIYF	TGTGCCAGCAGTTCTACAGGATTCTCTGGAAACACCATATATTTT
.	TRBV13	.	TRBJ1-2	CASSSRKPPYTF	TGTGCCAGCAGCTCCCGAAAACCCCCATACACCTTC
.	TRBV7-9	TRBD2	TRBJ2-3	CASSLGLAGGPDTQYF	TGTGCCAGCAGCTTGGGACTAGCGGGAGGCCCAGATACGCAGTATTTT
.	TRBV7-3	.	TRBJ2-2	CASSLDTGELFF	TGTGCCAGCAGCTTAGATACCGGGGAGCTGTTTTTT
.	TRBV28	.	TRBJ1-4	CASSERNEKLFF	TGTGCCAGCAGCGAGAGAAATGAAAAACTGTTTTTT
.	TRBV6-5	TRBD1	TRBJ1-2	CASTRGAGYGYTF	TGTGCCAGCACCAGGGGGGCAGGCTATGGCTACACCTTC
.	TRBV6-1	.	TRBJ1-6	CASDSLHF	TGTGCCAGCGACTCCCTCCACTTT
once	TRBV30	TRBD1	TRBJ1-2	CAWSVHRGSYGYTF	TGTGCCTGGAGTGTTCACAGGGGAAGCTATGGCTACACCTTC
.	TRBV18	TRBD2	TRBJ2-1	CASSPSREVEQFF	TGTGCCAGCTCTCCCTCACGGGAGGTTGAGCAGTTCTTC
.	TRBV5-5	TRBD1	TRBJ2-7	CASSLLFGQGGHEQYF	TGTGCCAGCAGCCTGCTATTCGGACAGGGGGGCCACGAGCAGTACTTC
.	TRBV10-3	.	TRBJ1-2	CAISEGQGGGYTF	TGTGCCATCAGTGAGGGTCAGGGTGGTGGCTACACCTTC
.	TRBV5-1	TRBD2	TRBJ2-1	CASSQILAGEYNEQFF	TGCGCCAGCAGCCAGATACTAGCGGGAGAGTACAATGAGCAGTTCTTC
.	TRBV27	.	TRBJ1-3	CASSLDSRSGNTIYF	TGTGCCAGCAGTTTAGACAGCCGCTCTGGAAACACCATATATTTT